The 16 T cell receptor beta chains below all came from one sample that was sequenced in a study of PD-L1 blockade in urothelial cancer. Here immunoSEQ multiplex PCR was the method, and the copy in TCRdb shows in-frame clones only, minus some. The sample has roughly 100,000 clones; roughly 85% are singletons. As to time point: peripheral blood 6 weeks after treatment start. The material was PBMCs, obtained around atezolizumab (anti-PD-L1) treatment. The receptors come from a man between 65 and 80 years old with urothelial cancer.

The rearrangement links TRBV5-1 to TRBJ2-1; 9 bases agree with TRBD2. The germline V gene has CDR1 SGHRS and CDR2 YFSETQ. Germline trimming cut 7 bases from V and 4 bases from J; bases unmatched to any gene: 9. The CDR3 loop spans 15 amino acids. The CDR3 protein is CASDLRAGGYNEQFF. As DNA, the CDR3 is TGCGCCAGCGACTTGAGAGCGGGGGGTTACAATGAGCAGTTCTTC.

V and J are TRBV5-1 and TRBJ2-3; 11 bases map to TRBD2. This CDR3 has 15 residues. CDR1 and CDR2 (germline): SGHRS, YFSETQ. Trimming removed 6 bases from V and 2 bases from J; junction bases left unmatched: 5. The CDR3 DNA sequence: TGCGCCAGCAAAGGGACTAGCGGAGTCACAGATACGCAGTATTTT. Protein product: CASKGTSGVTDTQYF.

The CDR3 protein is CASSERASGQETQYF. The DNA for the CDR3 is TGTGCCAGCAGCGAGCGGGCTAGCGGGCAAGAGACCCAGTACTTC. The chain has TRBV9 and TRBJ2-5, with 8 bases aligning to TRBD2. The germline V gene has CDR1 SGDLS and CDR2 YYNGEE. This CDR3 has 15 residues. V was clipped by 3 bases and J by 2 bases; unmatched bases: 6.

The V call is TRBV9, the J call TRBJ2-3; TRBD1 agrees at 8 bases. V trimming: 0 bases; J trimming: 2 bases; junction bases outside the gene matches: 8. This CDR3 region has 17 residues. In germline, CDR1 is SGDLS, CDR2 YYNGEE. The DNA of the CDR3 is TGTGCCAGCAGCGTAGCCCCAGGGGGCGGCCCCACAGATACGCAGTATTTT. Translating it yields CASSVAPGGGPTDTQYF.

This clone appeared once. J is TRBJ1-1 and V is TRBV7-9; perhaps TRBD1 as D (5 bases). Trimming took 3 bases from V and 4 from J, leaving 12 bases between them. The CDR3 totals 14 residues. In germline, CDR1 is SEHNR, CDR2 FQNEAQ (reference sequence). CDR3 residues: CASSLIGAVTEAFF. DNA for the CDR3: TGTGCCAGCAGCTTGATAGGGGCAGTCACTGAAGCTTTCTTT.

J is TRBJ1-4 and V is TRBV25-1; D perhaps matches TRBD1 (6 bases). This CDR3 spans 15 amino acids. Germline lookup yields CDR1 MGHDK and CDR2 SYGVNS. Trimming stripped 3 bases from V and 4 bases from J, with 12 bases between. The CDR3 DNA sequence: TGTGCCAGCAGTGAGGGGGCCCCTTATAATGAAAAACTGTTTTTT. The encoded protein is CASSEGAPYNEKLFF.

The sample holds a few counts of this clone. The chain carries TRBV7-3 and TRBJ2-3, with 9 nucleotides matching TRBD1. The CDR3 extends over 14 amino acids. Germline lookup yields CDR1 SGHTA and CDR2 FQGTGA. Losses at the gene ends were 5 bases for V and 5 bases for J; bases not matched to a gene: 5. The CDR3 protein is CASSRTGAGDTQYF. The CDR3 bases are TGTGCCAGCAGCCGGACAGGGGCTGGAGATACGCAGTATTTT.

The chain carries TRBV7-2 and TRBJ1-5; TRBD1 is a possible D gene (6 bases). Between the trimmed V and J ends, which lost 3 bases and 6 bases, there was a span of 12 bases. The CDR3 spans 14 residues. Germline CDR1 SGHTA, CDR2 FQGNSA. The CDR3 coding sequence is TGTGCCAGCAGCTTCTTACAGGGTGGTCAGCCCCAGCATTTT. It yields the protein CASSFLQGGQPQHF. Drawing the rest from reference TRBV7-2 and TRBJ1-5, the complete variable domain is GAGVSQSPSNKVTEKGKDVELRCDPISGHTALYWYRQSLGQGLEFLIYFQGNSAPDKSGLPSDRFSAERTGGSVSTLTIQRTQQEDSAVYLCASSFLQGGQPQHFGDGTRLSIL.

CDR3 sequence: CASRSDRGRYEQYF. CDR3 DNA sequence: TGTGCCAGCAGATCGGACAGGGGGCGTTACGAGCAGTACTTC. The chain recombines TRBV5-4 with TRBJ2-7, with 11 bases fitting TRBD1. V trimming: 5 bases; J trimming: 4 bases; junction bases outside the gene matches: 5. CDR1 is SGHNT, CDR2 YYREEE, per germline (reference sequence). The CDR3 is 14 residues long.

This clone appeared a single time. The chain carries TRBV7-9 and TRBJ1-5, with D maybe TRBD1 (5 bases). This CDR3 has 15 residues. CDR1 and CDR2 (germline): SEHNR, FQNEAQ (reference sequence). Trimming pared 1 base from V and 4 bases from J, leaving 11 bases between. As DNA, the CDR3 is TGTGCCAGCAGCTTAGATGGGGCAGGAAATCAGCCCCAGCATTTT. Its translation is CASSLDGAGNQPQHF.

V gene TRBV11-2 combines with J gene TRBJ2-3; no clear D gene. This CDR3 is built from 14 residues. Trimming left V 6 bases short and J 2 bases short, with 12 bases between. From germline, CDR1 is SGHAT and CDR2 FQNNGV. In DNA, the CDR3 is TGTGCCAGCAGATCTGACTCCTACACAGATACGCAGTATTTT. It translates to CASRSDSYTDTQYF. Based on the CDR3 plus reference TRBV11-2 and TRBJ2-3, the full variable domain is EAGVAQSPRYKIIEKRQSVAFWCNPISGHATLYWYQQILGQGPKLLIQFQNNGVVDDSQLPKDRFSAERLKGVDSTLKIQPAKLEDSAVYLCASRSDSYTDTQYFGPGTRLTVL.

CDR3 amino acids: CASSQEYGGGRGEQFF. CDR3 bases: TGCGCCAGCAGCCAAGAGTACGGCGGGGGTAGAGGTGAGCAGTTCTTC. V is TRBV4-1 and J is TRBJ2-1, with TRBD2 matching 7 bases. CDR3 length: 16 amino acids. Germline-derived CDR1 and CDR2 are MGHRA and YSYEKL. J was trimmed by 9 bases and V by 0 bases; bases with no gene match: 11.

V usage is TRBV4-2 and J usage is TRBJ2-5; 11 nucleotides align to TRBD2. The germline CDR1 and CDR2 sequences are LGHNA and YNFKEQ. V gave up 8 bases and J gave up 2 bases; unmatched junction bases: 10. The CDR3 is 16 residues long. The DNA of the CDR3 is TGTGCCAGCGCGCCAAGGACTAGCGGGTTGCAAGAGACCCAGTACTTC. This codes for CASAPRTSGLQETQYF.

The chain has TRBV6-5 and TRBJ1-5; no clear D. The CDR3 loop spans 14 amino acids. V lost 2 bases, J lost 3 bases, and 8 bases lay in between. Germline values: CDR1 MNHEY, CDR2 SVGAGI. The CDR3 DNA sequence: TGTGCCAGCAGTTACGGCCAGTACAATCAGCCCCAGCATTTT. Its protein product is CASSYGQYNQPQHF.

This clone appeared a single time. DNA for the CDR3: TGTGCCAGCAGCCCCCAGGGGGTGAGAAGTTACACTGAAGCTTTCTTT. Its protein product is CASSPQGVRSYTEAFF. The chain employs TRBV7-9 and TRBJ1-1, with TRBD1 matching 7 bases. The CDR3 spans 16 residues. Germline V gene data show CDR1 as SEHNR and CDR2 as FQNEAQ (reference sequence). V lost 5 bases, J lost 3 bases, and 12 bases stayed unmatched. The entire variable domain, with the rest obtained from reference TRBV7-9 and TRBJ1-1, is as follows: DTGVSQNPRHKITKRGQNVTFRCDPISEHNRLYWYRQTLGQGPEFLTYFQNEAQLEKSRLLSDRFSAERPKGSFSTLEIQRTEQGDSAMYLCASSPQGVRSYTEAFFGQGTRLTVV.

The V call is TRBV2, the J call TRBJ1-5; unclear D gene. The CDR3 sequence is 14 residues long. Germline lookup yields CDR1 SNHLY and CDR2 FYNNEI. V was trimmed by 5 bases and J by 8 bases, leaving 16 bases between them. CDR3 bases: TGTGCCAGCAGTCTCCCGTATGCGTCCGAGCCCCAGCATTTT. This encodes CASSLPYASEPQHF.